A single TCR beta chain is shown here with its context. The antigen is unknown. The data were obtained in a study of shared clonotypes between healthy human individuals. The wider study: CD4 naive and CD4 memory each took three plates per donor, while CD8 naive took two and CD8 memory one.

Sequencing was performed with immunoSEQ multiplex PCR; in TCRdb, only in-frame clones are kept and a portion is missing. This sample has 950,000 to 1,300,000 clones; about 75% occur once, and the top ten carry roughly 1.4%. Study-level results: Naive subsets usually exceeded memory subsets in estimated richness. Even with large depth, rarefaction showed that sorted-subset sequencing was incomplete.

Germline CDR1 reads MNHNS; CDR2 reads SASEGT. Losses at the gene ends were 7 bases for V and 5 bases for J; bases not matched to a gene: 7. The CDR3 runs to 13 residues. The sequence came from a young man in good health. V usage is TRBV6-1 and J usage is TRBJ1-1, with 7 bases that match TRBD1. The source material was memory CD4+ T cells sorted from blood. The subset: CD45RA-negative fraction. The DNA for the CDR3 is TGTGCCAGCATTGGCCCAGGGGGTACTGAAGCTTTCTTT. Its translation: CASIGPGGTEAFF.